This TCR beta chain is drawn from a study of cytomegalovirus exposure and HLA in healthy donors. The primer mix had 60 Vbeta and 13 Jbeta primers. Assay: immunoSEQ multiplex PCR; the TCRdb copy retains only in-frame clones and omits some. Of some 200,000 clones in the sample, almost 70% were seen once. Material: PBMCs. The origin of this receptor is a man between 35 and 55 years old in good health and CMV-seropositive.

CDR3 in DNA: TGTGCCAGCAGTGTTAGCGGGGGGGCCGCGGATACGCAGTATTTT. This translates into CASSVSGGAADTQYF. This sequence joins TRBV28 and TRBJ2-3, with 11 positions matching TRBD2. Germline loops: CDR1 MDHEN, CDR2 SYDVKM. This CDR3 has 15 amino acids. J was trimmed by 6 bases and V by 5 bases; bases with no gene match: 7.